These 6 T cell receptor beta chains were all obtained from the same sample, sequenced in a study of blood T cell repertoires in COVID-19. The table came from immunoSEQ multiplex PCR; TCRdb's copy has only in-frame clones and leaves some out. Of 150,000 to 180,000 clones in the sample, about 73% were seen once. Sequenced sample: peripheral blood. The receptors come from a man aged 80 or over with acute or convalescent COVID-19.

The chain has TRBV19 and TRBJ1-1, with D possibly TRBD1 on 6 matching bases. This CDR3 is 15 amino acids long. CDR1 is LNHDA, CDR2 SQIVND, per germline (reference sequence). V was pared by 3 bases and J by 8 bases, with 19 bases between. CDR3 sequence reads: CASSMGGAARVEAFF. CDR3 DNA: TGTGCCAGTAGTATGGGGGGGGCGGCCAGGGTGGAAGCTTTCTTT. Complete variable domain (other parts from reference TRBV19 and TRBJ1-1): DGGITQSPKYLFRKEGQNVTLSCEQNLNHDAMYWYRQDPGQGLRLIYYSQIVNDFQKGDIAEGYSVSREKKESFPLTVTSAQKNPTAFYLCASSMGGAARVEAFFGQGTRLTVV.

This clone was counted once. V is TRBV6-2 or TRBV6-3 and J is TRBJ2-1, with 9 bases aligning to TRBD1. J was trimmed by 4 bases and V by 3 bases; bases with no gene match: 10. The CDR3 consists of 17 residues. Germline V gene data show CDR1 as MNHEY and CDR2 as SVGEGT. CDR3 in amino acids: CASSYQPGTGQYNEQFF. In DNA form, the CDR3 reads TGTGCCAGCAGTTATCAACCCGGGACAGGGCAATACAATGAGCAGTTCTTC.

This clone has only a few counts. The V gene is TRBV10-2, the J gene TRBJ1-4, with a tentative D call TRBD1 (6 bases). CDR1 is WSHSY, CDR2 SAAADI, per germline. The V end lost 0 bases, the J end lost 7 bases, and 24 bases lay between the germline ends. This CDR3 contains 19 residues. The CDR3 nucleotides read TGCGCCAGCAGTGAGTCGGGAGGGACATCGATCTCCCGGGTTGAAAAACTGTTTTTT. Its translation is CASSESGGTSISRVEKLFF.

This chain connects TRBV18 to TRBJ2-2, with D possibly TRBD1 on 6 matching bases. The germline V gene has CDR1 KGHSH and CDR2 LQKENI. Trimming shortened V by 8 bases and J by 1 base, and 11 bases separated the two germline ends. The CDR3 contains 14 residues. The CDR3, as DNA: TGTGCCAGCGGACCGGGACAGAACACCGGGGAGCTGTTTTTT. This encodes CASGPGQNTGELFF.

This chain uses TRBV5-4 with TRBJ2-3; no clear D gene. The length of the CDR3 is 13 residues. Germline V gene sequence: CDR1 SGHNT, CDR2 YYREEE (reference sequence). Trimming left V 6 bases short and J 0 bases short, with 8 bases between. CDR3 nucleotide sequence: TGTGCCAGCACCCTCGGTAGCACAGATACGCAGTATTTT. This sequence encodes CASTLGSTDTQYF.

The CDR3 nucleotides read TGCGCCAGCAGCATTAGGACGGGGGGCGAAGGGGAGCTGTTTTTT. It translates to CASSIRTGGEGELFF. V is TRBV5-1 and J is TRBJ2-2; tentatively, D is TRBD2 (7 bases). The V and J ends lost 4 bases and 8 bases respectively, with 18 bases between them. The CDR3 contains 15 residues. Germline CDR1 reads SGHRS; CDR2 reads YFSETQ.